This TCR beta chain originates from a study of blood T cell repertoires in COVID-19. Study-level background: There were acute and convalescent COVID-19 samples, and they came from the United States, Italy and Spain. The analysed material was cDNA or gDNA that came from T cells, B-cell-depleted T cells, or PBMCs.

This clone was recorded only once. Germline values: CDR1 MDHEN, CDR2 SYDVKM. With 6 bases removed from V and 5 bases from J, the gap between germline ends came to 20 bases. This CDR3 contains 15 residues. Authors' data handling: Reference gene primers were amplified, and this amplification served to estimate nucleated cell counts. Using immunoSEQ multiplex PCR, the repertoire was profiled, and TCRdb retains in-frame clones only, with some absent. V and J calls and clone size are those listed in that table; D and trimming were worked out from the DNA. This table has roughly 250,000 clones, approximately 83% appearing once.

Source material: peripheral blood. The sequence was collected from a woman aged 80 or over with acute or convalescent COVID-19. The chain links TRBV28 to TRBJ2-7, with D possibly matching TRBD1 (6 bases). Here the CDR3 DNA reads TGTGCCAGCAGATCCCAGGGGAAGATGGGGAACGAGCAGTACTTC. This gives the protein CASRSQGKMGNEQYF. Full variable domain (rest looked up from reference TRBV28 and TRBJ2-7): DVKVTQSSRYLVKRTGEKVFLECVQDMDHENMFWYRQDPGLGLRLIYFSYDVKMKEKGDIPEGYSVSREKKERFSLILESASTNQTSMYLCASRSQGKMGNEQYFGPGTRLTVT.